The rows below give T cell receptor beta chains drawn from one sample of a study of blood T cell repertoires in COVID-19. The data were produced by immunoSEQ multiplex PCR, yet TCRdb's version contains in-frame clones alone and is incomplete. Here the sample spans over 250,000 clones, around 87% being singletons. Material: peripheral blood. Receptor source: a woman in her fifties or sixties with acute or convalescent COVID-19. Both conserved end residues are part of each CDR3. The D gene is left open where the match is weak. Clone size is not always given. Where it is, it says once, few, many or a class for expanded clones.

j_gene | abundance | d_gene | v_gene | CDR3nt | CDR3aa
TRBJ2-1 | - | TRBD2 | TRBV7-2 | TGTGCCAGCAGCTTACTGGGCGGGAGGGGTTACAATGAGCAGTTCTTC | CASSLLGGRGYNEQFF
TRBJ1-2 | - | TRBD1 | TRBV4-2 | TGTGCCAGCAGCCAAGATCCGGGACAGGCCAGCGGCTACACCTTC | CASSQDPGQASGYTF
TRBJ1-4 | - | TRBD1 | TRBV12-3/TRBV12-4 | TGTGCCAGCGGGGACAGGGTCGGTGAAAAACTGTTTTTT | CASGDRVGEKLFF
TRBJ2-5 | - | - | TRBV29-1 | TGCAGCGTTGAAGACAGGGTAACCCAGTACTTC | CSVEDRVTQYF
TRBJ2-7 | many | TRBD2 | TRBV4-2 | TGTGCCAGCAGCCCCGGGACTAGCGGTCTCCTATCCTACGAGCAGTACTTC | CASSPGTSGLLSYEQYF
TRBJ2-3 | - | - | TRBV5-1 | TGCGCCAGCAGCTTCCGACAGGGGAGGGGGGCAGATACGCAGTATTTT | CASSFRQGRGADTQYF
TRBJ1-5 | - | - | TRBV7-8 | TGTGCCAGCAGCTCTAGCACGGCTGGGGTTAGCAATCAGCCCCAGCATTTT | CASSSSTAGVSNQPQHF
TRBJ2-5 | few | TRBD2 | TRBV2 | TGTGCCAGCAGTCCCGGACTAGCGACCCAAGAGACCCAGTACTTC | CASSPGLATQETQYF
TRBJ2-1 | - | TRBD2 | TRBV7-9 | TGTGCCAGCAGCTTATCTGCGGGAGCCTACAATGAGCAGTTCTTC | CASSLSAGAYNEQFF
TRBJ1-5 | - | - | TRBV2 | TGTGCCAGCAGTGAACAGGGCGGGGGACAGCCCCAGCATTTT | CASSEQGGGQPQHF
TRBJ2-7 | - | - | TRBV18 | TGTGCCAGCTCACCCAGATCCTACGAGCAGTACTTC | CASSPRSYEQYF
TRBJ2-2 | - | - | TRBV3-1/TRBV3-2 | TGTGCCAGCAGCCAAGATGTGCAGTGGTTTGGAAGCGGAAAGAACACCGGGGAGCTGTTTTTT | CASSQDVQWFGSGKNTGELFF
TRBJ1-5 | few | - | TRBV30 | TGTGCCTGGAGTGTAACAGGAGAGGAGCCCCAGCATTTT | CAWSVTGEEPQHF
TRBJ1-1 | - | - | TRBV2 | TGTGCCAGCAGTGAAGCAAGGGGGGGCACTGAAGCTTTCTTT | CASSEARGGTEAFF
TRBJ2-1 | once | TRBD2 | TRBV7-9 | TGTGCCAGCAGCTTAGGTAGTCTAGCGGGAATATACAATGAGCAGTTCTTC | CASSLGSLAGIYNEQFF
TRBJ2-3 | - | TRBD2 | TRBV4-3 | TGCGCCAGCAGCCAAGATTTGACTAGCGGGAGGGCAGATACGCAGTATTTT | CASSQDLTSGRADTQYF
TRBJ2-3 | few | - | TRBV5-1 | TGCGCCAGCAGCTTGACTAGAGGCACAGATACGCAGTATTTT | CASSLTRGTDTQYF
TRBJ1-1 | - | - | TRBV6-5 | TGTGCCAGCGACAGAGTAATGACTGAAGCTTTCTTT | CASDRVMTEAFF
TRBJ1-1 | - | - | TRBV5-1 | TGCGCCAGCAGCCGGGATACTGAAGCTTTCTTT | CASSRDTEAFF
TRBJ1-2 | - | - | TRBV28 | TGTGCCAGCAGTTTCAATTATGGCTACACCTTC | CASSFNYGYTF
TRBJ1-1 | - | TRBD1 | TRBV6-1 | TGTGCCAGCAGTGAGCCGGGACAGGGGAACACTGAAGCTTTCTTT | CASSEPGQGNTEAFF
TRBJ1-4 | - | - | TRBV28 | TGTGCCAGCAGTTTTTCACAGGGTGCAACTAATGAAAAACTGTTTTTT | CASSFSQGATNEKLFF
TRBJ2-3 | - | TRBD2 | TRBV5-1 | TGCGCCAGCAGCTTGGCCATCGGGGCTAGCGGGAGACCAGATACGCAGTATTTT | CASSLAIGASGRPDTQYF
TRBJ1-2 | - | TRBD1 | TRBV11-2 | TGTGCCAGCAGCTTAGTAGGGGGCGGCTATGGCTACACCTTC | CASSLVGGGYGYTF
TRBJ2-2 | once | TRBD2 | TRBV5-1 | TGCGCCAGCAGCTTGAGGCTAGCGGGAGTAACCGGGGAGCTGTTTTTT | CASSLRLAGVTGELFF
TRBJ2-7 | many | - | TRBV5-1 | TGCGCCAGCACGCTTGATGGGAGCTCCTACGAGCAGTACTTC | CASTLDGSSYEQYF
TRBJ1-1 | - | - | TRBV6-5 | TGTGCCAGCAGACAACAGGGAAACACTGAAGCTTTCTTT | CASRQQGNTEAFF
TRBJ2-7 | - | - | TRBV5-1 | TGCGCCAGCAGCTTGGGACAGGTACCCTACGAGCAGTACTTC | CASSLGQVPYEQYF
TRBJ2-7 | - | TRBD1 | TRBV5-4 | TGTGCCAGCAGCTTGGACCGACAGGGTCAGTCCTACGAGCAGTACTTC | CASSLDRQGQSYEQYF
TRBJ2-2 | - | - | TRBV19 | TGTGCCAGTAGTATTACCTCCGCGACCGGGGAGCTGTTTTTT | CASSITSATGELFF
TRBJ2-7 | once | - | TRBV3-1/TRBV3-2 | TGTGCCAGCAGCCAAGGTTACGGGCAGGGTGCCAACGAGCAGTACTTC | CASSQGYGQGANEQYF
TRBJ2-1 | - | - | TRBV3-1/TRBV3-2 | TGTGCCAGCAGCCCCCTCGGCGGTGAGCAGTTCTTC | CASSPLGGEQFF
TRBJ1-2 | - | TRBD1 | TRBV9 | TGTGCCAGCAGCGCCGACAGGGGGCCCACCTTC | CASSADRGPTF
TRBJ2-2 | - | - | TRBV24-1 | TGTGCCACCAGCCAGACAGGCCCCACACCGGGGGAGCTGTTTTTT | CATSQTGPTPGELFF
TRBJ1-5 | - | TRBD1 | TRBV7-8 | TGTGCGGTGGCCACGGGGACGGGACAGAACAATCAGCCCCAGCATTTT | CAVATGTGQNNQPQHF
TRBJ1-2 | - | - | TRBV29-1 | TGCAGCGTTGCCGGGGTGGAGGGCTACACCTTC | CSVAGVEGYTF
TRBJ1-3 | - | - | TRBV2 | TGTGCCAGCAGTGACAGGGCTGGAAACACCATATATTTT | CASSDRAGNTIYF
TRBJ2-1 | - | TRBD2 | TRBV20-1 | TGCAGTGCTAGTCCGGGAGGCTTAAGGAATGAGCAGTTCTTC | CSASPGGLRNEQFF
TRBJ1-4 | - | - | TRBV9 | TGTGCCAGCAGCGTCGGGTCTTTAAATGAAAAACTGTTTTTT | CASSVGSLNEKLFF
TRBJ2-3 | - | TRBD2 | TRBV15 | TGTGCCACCAGCAGAGGGGTACTAGCGGGAGTTTCGGATACGCAGTATTTT | CATSRGVLAGVSDTQYF
TRBJ1-1 | - | TRBD1 | TRBV29-1 | TGCAGCGTAATACAGGGGCACACTGAAGCTTTCTTT | CSVIQGHTEAFF
TRBJ1-2 | once | - | TRBV15 | TGTGCCACCAGCCCCTTAGGGAGGGCTGAATATGGCTACACCTTC | CATSPLGRAEYGYTF
TRBJ2-7 | - | - | TRBV7-9 | TGTGCCAGCAGCTTAGCCGGCGGGACGCGAGAGCAGTACTTC | CASSLAGGTREQYF
TRBJ2-4 | - | TRBD1 | TRBV5-1 | TGCGCCAGCAGCGCGACAGGGGGCGCCGGAAACATTCAGTACTTC | CASSATGGAGNIQYF
TRBJ1-5 | - | - | TRBV4-2 | TGTGCCAGCAGCCAACAACAGGGAGGGGAGCCCCAGCATTTT | CASSQQQGGEPQHF
TRBJ1-3 | - | - | TRBV30 | TGTGCCTGGACCTCTAAGGAAGGGGCGGGAAACACCATATATTTT | CAWTSKEGAGNTIYF
TRBJ1-2 | - | - | TRBV19 | TGTGCCAGTAGTCCACGGGAACAGCTCCGACTACACTATGGCTACACCTTC | CASSPREQLRLHYGYTF
TRBJ1-5 | - | - | TRBV27 | TGTGCCAGCAGTTTTGGACATGCTCAGCCCCAGCATTTT | CASSFGHAQPQHF
TRBJ1-2 | - | TRBD1 | TRBV4-1 | TGCGCCAGCAGCCATCAGACAGGGAACTATGGCTACACCTTC | CASSHQTGNYGYTF
TRBJ1-2 | - | - | TRBV28 | TGTGCCAGCAGTTTACTCGGGACACTTAACTATGGCTACACCTTC | CASSLLGTLNYGYTF
TRBJ1-2 | - | TRBD1 | TRBV5-4 | TGTGCCAGCAGCTCAAAGGGACAGGGGGCGCAGTATGGCTACACCTTC | CASSSKGQGAQYGYTF
TRBJ2-7 | - | - | TRBV29-1 | TGCAGCGTCGAGGAGGACTCATACGAGCAGTACTTC | CSVEEDSYEQYF
TRBJ1-5 | few | TRBD1 | TRBV18 | TGTGCCAGCTCACCCGAGACAGGGTACGGGCTTCAGCCCCAGCATTTT | CASSPETGYGLQPQHF
TRBJ1-3 | - | - | TRBV5-1 | TGCGCCAGCAGCTTGGCCGGGACAAGGTTTGGAAACACCATATATTTT | CASSLAGTRFGNTIYF
TRBJ2-3 | - | TRBD1 | TRBV5-1 | TGCGCCAGCAGCTTTGGACAGGGGGCCGTAGATACGCAGTATTTT | CASSFGQGAVDTQYF
TRBJ2-5 | - | - | TRBV11-2 | TGTGCCAGCAGCCCTGGGGCTCAAGAGACCCAGTACTTC | CASSPGAQETQYF
TRBJ1-1 | - | TRBD1 | TRBV2 | TGTGCCAGCAGTGAAGGAACAGGGGAGATCGGCACTGAAGCTTTCTTT | CASSEGTGEIGTEAFF
TRBJ2-5 | - | - | TRBV7-6 | TGTGCCAGCAGCTTAGAGCCAACCATCGAGACCCAGTACTTC | CASSLEPTIETQYF
TRBJ2-7 | - | - | TRBV9 | TGTGCCAGCAGCGTAGAGCCCCTCGACAGTCTCGAGCAGTACTTC | CASSVEPLDSLEQYF
TRBJ1-2 | - | - | TRBV6-1 | TGTGCCAGCAGTGAGAGCGGGACCTTCTATGGCTACACCTTC | CASSESGTFYGYTF